These 28 T cell receptor beta chains were sequenced from one sample in a study of blood T cell repertoires in COVID-19 (TCRdb year 2020). The library came from the immunoSEQ multiplex PCR assay. In TCRdb, the immuneACCESS table is reduced to in-frame sequences with V and J assigned. These tables do not hold every clone; where another copy was compared, an unresolved V gene accounts for under half, and the others remain unexplained. The sample table shows some 170,000 clones, and about 81% are seen once. The ten biggest clones cover 8% to 9.5% of the sample. The sequenced sample was peripheral blood. These receptors were obtained from a woman in her 70s with acute or convalescent COVID-19.

CDR3 coding DNA: TGTGCCTTCGGAAGGGGGGGAACTGAAGCTTTCTTT. This translates into CAFGRGGTEAFF. The chain combines TRBV30 with TRBJ1-1, with TRBD1 as a possible D gene (6 bases). This CDR3 is built from 12 residues. Germline-derived CDR1 and CDR2 are GTSNPN and SVGIG (reference sequence). V lost 7 bases to trimming and J lost 5 bases, with 14 bases between them.

The V and J genes are TRBV28 and TRBJ2-5; the match to TRBD1 covers 8 bases. CDR1 is MDHEN and CDR2 is SYDVKM in the germline V gene. The CDR3 totals 12 residues. The ends lost 6 bases at V and 5 bases at J; junction bases unmatched: 2. For the CDR3, the DNA is TGTGCCAGCAGGAACAGGGGGGAGACCCAGTACTTC. Translation: CASRNRGETQYF.

The chain recombines TRBV18 with TRBJ2-1, with TRBD1 matching 8 bases. CDR1 is KGHSH, CDR2 LQKENI, per germline. After removal of 3 bases from V and 6 bases from J, the junction contained 10 bases not matched to a gene. The CDR3 spans 16 residues. The CDR3, as DNA: TGTGCCAGCTCACCCGGAAACAGGGGGGAAGGCAATGAGCAGTTCTTC. Translation: CASSPGNRGEGNEQFF.

V and J are TRBV28 and TRBJ1-2, with 7 bases matching TRBD1. Germline V lookup: CDR1 MDHEN, CDR2 SYDVKM. This CDR3 has 16 residues. V lost 8 bases to trimming and J lost 4 bases; unmatched junction nucleotides: 16. CDR3 residues: CASLYPTRQGGYGYTF. CDR3 coding DNA: TGTGCCAGCTTGTACCCCACACGACAGGGCGGCTATGGCTACACCTTC.

In its sample, this clone was seen a few times. The V and J genes are TRBV19 and TRBJ1-5; the match to TRBD1 covers 10 bases. This CDR3 is built from 15 residues. The V gene end was trimmed by 6 bases and the J gene end by 3 bases; junction bases not matched to a gene: 5. Germline V lookup: CDR1 LNHDA, CDR2 SQIVND (reference sequence). CDR3 residues: CASSLGQGDNQPQHF. Here the CDR3 DNA reads TGTGCCAGTAGCCTCGGACAGGGGGACAATCAGCCCCAGCATTTT.

The chain joins TRBV27 to TRBJ2-1; 9 bases map to TRBD2. The CDR3 loop spans 16 amino acids. From germline, CDR1 is MNHEY and CDR2 SMNVEV (reference sequence). V gave up 6 bases and J gave up 6 bases; unmatched junction bases: 12. CDR3 DNA: TGTGCCAGCAGAAGACTTACTAGCGGGCCTAGCAATGAGCAGTTCTTC. It codes for CASRRLTSGPSNEQFF.

This clone was detected a few times. The V and J genes are TRBV10-2 and TRBJ2-7; weak D call: TRBD2 (6 bases). Per germline, CDR1 WSHSY and CDR2 SAAADI. The CDR3 is made up of 13 amino acids. V was cut by 7 bases and J by 0 bases, with 10 bases left in between. The CDR3 sequence: CASTPGGSYEQYF. The CDR3 bases are TGCGCCAGCACTCCCGGGGGCTCCTACGAGCAGTACTTC.

This clone has just a few counts. The CDR3 region is CASKAPHASGSGEQYF. CDR3 in DNA: TGTGCCAGTAAAGCCCCCCATGCTAGCGGTTCGGGCGAGCAGTACTTC. The V call is TRBV25-1, the J call TRBJ2-7; 7 bases match TRBD2. Germline V gene lookup returns CDR1 MGHDK and CDR2 SYGVNS. J gave up 6 bases and V 9 bases, and 20 bases lay outside the gene matches. This CDR3 is 16 amino acids long.

This clone has more than one count but fewer than ten. This chain joins TRBV11-2 and TRBJ2-1; a weak D match, TRBD2 (5 bases). CDR3 length equals 14 residues. Trimming removed 0 bases from V and 4 bases from J, with 7 bases in between. Looked up from germline, CDR1 is SGHAT and CDR2 is FQNNGV. This CDR3 reads CASSLDGVYNEQFF. DNA of the CDR3: TGTGCCAGCAGCTTAGACGGGGTATACAATGAGCAGTTCTTC. The full variable domain, its missing parts supplied by reference TRBV11-2 and TRBJ2-1, is EAGVAQSPRYKIIEKRQSVAFWCNPISGHATLYWYQQILGQGPKLLIQFQNNGVVDDSQLPKDRFSAERLKGVDSTLKIQPAKLEDSAVYLCASSLDGVYNEQFFGPGTRLTVL.

The CDR3 bases are TGTGCCAGCAGCCAAGAGGGGAGGTTTGCTTACTTC. Its translation: CASSQEGRFAYF. V gene TRBV14 combines with J gene TRBJ2-7, with a tentative D call TRBD2 (6 bases). With 0 bases removed from V and 13 bases from J, the gap between germline ends came to 13 bases. Germline CDR1 is SGHDN and CDR2 is FVKESK. There are 12 residues in the CDR3.

This clone has more than one count but fewer than ten. The V call is TRBV7-9, the J call TRBJ2-5; 9 bases fit TRBD1. The CDR3 contains 16 residues. Trimming took 1 base from V and 5 from J; bases not matched to a gene: 8. Looked up from germline, CDR1 is SEHNR and CDR2 is FQNEAQ (reference sequence). CDR3 in amino acids: CASSLVGTGFRETQYF. The CDR3 DNA sequence: TGTGCCAGCAGCTTAGTCGGGACAGGGTTTCGGGAGACCCAGTACTTC.

The rearrangement joins TRBV27 to TRBJ1-1; tentative D call: TRBD1 (6 bases). This CDR3 is 13 amino acids long. Deletions cut 5 bases from V and 6 bases from J, with 13 bases between. Germline CDR1 and CDR2: MNHEY and SMNVEV (reference sequence). CDR3 DNA sequence: TGTGCCAGCAGTCCGCTCAGGGGAGCTGAAGCTTTCTTT. Protein product: CASSPLRGAEAFF.

This clone was observed a single time. The chain uses TRBV28 and TRBJ1-2; the D gene is possibly TRBD1 (6 bases). From germline, CDR1 is MDHEN and CDR2 SYDVKM. The CDR3 consists of 19 residues. The V gene lost 2 bases and the J gene lost 4 bases, with 26 bases spanning the gap. CDR3 sequence: CASSLALQSLKTGRYGYTF. Here the CDR3 DNA reads TGTGCCAGCAGTTTAGCCCTCCAATCCTTAAAGACAGGACGCTATGGCTACACCTTC.

The J gene is TRBJ2-2, the V gene TRBV11-2, with 9 bases that match TRBD2. Germline CDR1 and CDR2: SGHAT and FQNNGV. CDR3 length: 16 amino acids. With 9 bases clipped from V and 5 bases from J, the junction kept 13 bases outside the gene matches. The CDR3 loop reads CARPLTSGYITGELFF. The DNA of the CDR3 is TGTGCCAGACCTCTAACTAGCGGGTACATTACCGGGGAGCTGTTTTTT.

The chain has TRBV5-1 and TRBJ2-2, with 15 bases matching TRBD2. This CDR3 contains 21 residues. Germline V gives CDR1 SGHRS, CDR2 YFSETQ. V was pared by 2 bases and J by 7 bases, with 18 bases of the junction left unmatched. This chain's CDR3 is CASSFTPHGLAGGPGGGELFF. In DNA, the CDR3 is TGCGCCAGCAGCTTCACCCCACATGGACTAGCGGGAGGGCCGGGCGGCGGGGAGCTGTTTTTT. The variable domain in full, with the rest retrieved from reference TRBV5-1 and TRBJ2-2, is KAGVTQTPRYLIKTRGQQVTLSCSPISGHRSVSWYQQTPGQGLQFLFEYFSETQRNKGNFPGRFSGRQFSNSRSEMNVSTLELGDSALYLCASSFTPHGLAGGPGGGELFFGEGSRLTVL.

The rearrangement joins TRBV5-1 to TRBJ2-5; D might be TRBD1 (6 bases). Between the trimmed V and J ends, which lost 3 bases and 5 bases, there was a span of 17 bases. CDR1 and CDR2 from the germline V gene are SGHRS and YFSETQ. This CDR3 has 15 residues. CDR3 nucleotides: TGCGCCAGCAGCTCGAATGACAGGACCGGGGAGACCCAGTACTTC. This codes for CASSSNDRTGETQYF.

Comment on this clone: One junction end disagrees with the germline gene, perhaps due to a read error. The chain employs TRBV18 and TRBJ1-1; D is ambiguous. Germline V gives CDR1 KGHSH, CDR2 LQKENI. The CDR3 contains 14 residues. DNA for the CDR3: TGTGCCAGCTCACCAGGTGCCGGGAACAGTGAAGCTTTCTTT. This sequence encodes CASSPGAGNSEAFF.

This clone occurred once. The chain combines TRBV6-4 with TRBJ2-2, with D possibly matching TRBD1 (5 bases). Trimming took off 3 bases at V and 5 bases at J, with 13 bases between the two ends. The CDR3 consists of 15 residues. Germline assignment: CDR1 MRHNA and CDR2 SNTAGT. The CDR3 DNA reads TGTGCCAGCAGTGAGTCCAGGGTCCGGACCGGGGAGCTGTTTTTT. Translation gives CASSESRVRTGELFF.

The chain employs TRBV19 and TRBJ1-6; 8 nucleotides line up with TRBD1. The germline V gene has CDR1 LNHDA and CDR2 SQIVND (reference sequence). The ends lost 3 bases at V and 7 bases at J; junction bases unmatched: 5. The CDR3 is 15 amino acids. As DNA, the CDR3 is TGTGCCAGTAGTATGGGGGCAGGGGGCAATTCACCCCTCCACTTT. The encoded protein is CASSMGAGGNSPLHF.

The table lists this clone with a few counts. The chain employs TRBV15 and TRBJ1-1; a possible D gene is TRBD1 (6 bases). Germline values: CDR1 LNHNV, CDR2 YYDKDF (reference sequence). The V gene lost 6 bases and the J gene lost 4 bases, with 9 bases spanning the gap. The CDR3 has 12 amino acids. The DNA for the CDR3 is TGTGCCACCAGAGGACAGCTCACTGAAGCTTTCTTT. This translates into CATRGQLTEAFF.

This clone showed up just a few times. This rearrangement joins TRBV30 to TRBJ1-2; no clear D gene. Trimming took 6 bases from V and 3 from J, leaving 14 bases between them. From germline, CDR1 is GTSNPN and CDR2 SVGIG (reference sequence). The CDR3 covers 13 residues. The CDR3 spells CACFDNSDYGYTF. The CDR3 nucleotides read TGTGCCTGCTTCGACAACTCCGACTATGGCTACACCTTC.

The chain recombines TRBV5-8 with TRBJ2-5, with 11 bases aligning to TRBD1. V gave up 0 bases and J gave up 7 bases; unmatched junction bases: 5. Germline V CDR1 and CDR2: SGHTS, YDEGEE. The CDR3 runs 15 residues. CDR3: CASSLGTGGVGTQYF. The CDR3 DNA is TGTGCCAGCAGCTTGGGGACAGGGGGCGTAGGGACCCAGTACTTC.

V is TRBV7-2 and J is TRBJ1-1, with TRBD1 identical over 9 bases. Germline lookup yields CDR1 SGHTA and CDR2 FQGNSA. The V and J ends lost 5 bases and 4 bases, in that order; junction bases with no gene match: 8. The CDR3 length is 15 residues. The CDR3 nucleotides are TGTGCCAGCAGCCCACCGGGACAGGGCCCCACTGAAGCTTTCTTT. This codes for CASSPPGQGPTEAFF.

This sequence joins TRBV19 and TRBJ2-1; 9 bases match TRBD2. The ends lost 3 bases at V and 4 bases at J; junction bases unmatched: 4. This CDR3 region has 15 residues. CDR1 LNHDA and CDR2 SQIVND come from the germline V gene (reference sequence). CDR3 sequence: CASSISLAGYNEQFF. As DNA, the CDR3 is TGTGCCAGTAGTATTAGTCTAGCGGGGTACAATGAGCAGTTCTTC.

The chain employs TRBV6-2 or TRBV6-3 and TRBJ1-2, with 9 bases that match TRBD1. CDR1 and CDR2 (germline): MNHEY, SVGEGT. The CDR3 runs to 16 residues. Losses at the gene ends were 2 bases for V and 0 bases for J; bases not matched to a gene: 4. CDR3 region: CASSYEQGAANYGYTF. CDR3 nucleotides: TGTGCCAGCAGTTACGAACAGGGGGCCGCTAACTATGGCTACACCTTC.

The V and J genes are TRBV2 and TRBJ2-5; 9 nucleotides match TRBD2. After removal of 2 bases from V and 2 bases from J, the junction contained 3 bases not matched to a gene. Germline CDR1 is SNHLY and CDR2 is FYNNEI. The CDR3 covers 15 residues. For the CDR3, the DNA is TGTGCCAGCAGTGAACTGGGACTAGCACAAGAGACCCAGTACTTC. It is translated as CASSELGLAQETQYF. The full variable domain, with the rest looked up from reference TRBV2 and TRBJ2-5, is EPEVTQTPSHQVTQMGQEVILRCVPISNHLYFYWYRQILGQKVEFLVSFYNNEISEKSEIFDDQFSVERPDGSNFTLKIRSTKLEDSAMYFCASSELGLAQETQYFGPGTRLLVL.

The V gene is TRBV6-5, the J gene TRBJ1-1; perhaps TRBD1 as D (6 bases). The CDR3 is 15 amino acids. Germline lookup yields CDR1 MNHEY and CDR2 SVGAGI. V was clipped by 0 bases and J by 1 base, with 9 bases between them. CDR3: CASSYSIRGNTEAFF. CDR3 in DNA: TGTGCCAGCAGTTACTCGATCAGGGGGAACACTGAAGCTTTCTTT.

The chain combines TRBV5-1 with TRBJ2-2; TRBD1 agrees at 7 bases. CDR1 SGHRS and CDR2 YFSETQ come from the germline V gene. This CDR3 has 15 amino acids. V lost 2 bases to trimming and J lost 6 bases; unmatched junction nucleotides: 7. CDR3 loop: CASSFDRVTAGELFF. CDR3 nucleotides: TGCGCCAGCAGCTTTGACAGGGTGACGGCCGGGGAGCTGTTTTTT.